The T cell receptor (beta chain) under discussion was sequenced for a study of blood T cell repertoires in COVID-19. Study context: Researchers got acute and convalescent COVID-19 samples from the United States, Italy and Spain.

Seattle's enrolled individuals joined amid active infection and were then monitored longitudinally. Libraries were prepared by immunoSEQ multiplex PCR; TCRdb keeps only in-frame clonotypes and omits some of them. The sample has over 250,000 clones, more than 80% seen once. The V gene's germline CDR1 is SGHRS and CDR2 YFSETQ. There are 19 residues in the CDR3. Trimming pared 0 bases from V and 2 bases from J, leaving 21 bases between. This clone was seen a single time. The specimen was peripheral blood. The origin of this receptor is a woman aged 50 to 65 with COVID-19, enrolled during active disease. V and J are TRBV5-1 and TRBJ2-4; a weak D match, TRBD1 (5 bases). CDR3 loop: CASSLGRAGSIVTKNIQYF. For the CDR3, the DNA is TGCGCCAGCAGCTTGGGCCGGGCAGGGTCGATCGTAACCAAAAACATTCAGTACTTC.